A selection of T cell receptor beta chains follows, all from one sample in a study of blood T cell repertoires in COVID-19. Profiling relied on immunoSEQ multiplex PCR, and the TCRdb table lists in-frame clones only, not all of them. The data show under 350,000 clones, around 86% seen once. Sample: PBMCs or T cells enriched from blood (not recorded which). The receptors originated from a woman aged 18-29 years who had recovered from COVID-19. The CDR3 runs from the conserved cysteine through the conserved F or W. The D gene is left open where the match is weak. Rows give clone size only sometimes, using once, few, many, or a class for an expanded clone.

J gene: TRBJ2-2; D gene: -; CDR3 length: 15; clone size: -; V gene: TRBV4-3; CDR3 DNA: TGCGCCAGCAGCCTGGGACACTCGAACACCGGGGAGCTGTTTTTT; CDR3 protein: CASSLGHSNTGELFF
J gene: TRBJ2-7; D gene: TRBD1; CDR3 length: 14; clone size: -; V gene: TRBV24-1; CDR3 DNA: TGTGCCACCAGTGCCGCGGACAGGACGTACGAGCAGTACTTC; CDR3 protein: CATSAADRTYEQYF
J gene: TRBJ1-1; D gene: TRBD1; CDR3 length: 13; clone size: -; V gene: TRBV30; CDR3 DNA: TGTGCCTGGGACAGGGGGCTTGACACTGAAGCTTTCTTT; CDR3 protein: CAWDRGLDTEAFF
J gene: TRBJ1-5; D gene: -; CDR3 length: 15; clone size: -; V gene: TRBV2; CDR3 DNA: TGTGCCAGCAGGGTGACAGAGGATAGCAATCAGCCCCAGCATTTT; CDR3 protein: CASRVTEDSNQPQHF
J gene: TRBJ2-2; D gene: -; CDR3 length: 15; clone size: -; V gene: TRBV30; CDR3 DNA: TGTGCCTGGAGTGTACGCGGGGTTTGGGCCGGGGAGCTGTTTTTT; CDR3 protein: CAWSVRGVWAGELFF
J gene: TRBJ2-1; D gene: TRBD1; CDR3 length: 17; clone size: few; V gene: TRBV7-8; CDR3 DNA: TGTGCCAGCAGCTTAGGAGGGGGACAGCGAAAAAACAATGAGCAGTTCTTC; CDR3 protein: CASSLGGGQRKNNEQFF
J gene: TRBJ2-7; D gene: TRBD1; CDR3 length: 23; clone size: -; V gene: TRBV30; CDR3 DNA: TGTGCCTGGAGTGGGGGACCGGATGGGACAGGGACTTTTGCGGGCGGCGATCTCTACGAGCAGTACTTC; CDR3 protein: CAWSGGPDGTGTFAGGDLYEQYF
J gene: TRBJ1-1; D gene: -; CDR3 length: 15; clone size: -; V gene: TRBV5-1; CDR3 DNA: TGCGCCAGCAGCTCCACAAGCGTACAACCTTACGAAGCTTTCTTT; CDR3 protein: CASSSTSVQPYEAFF
J gene: TRBJ2-7; D gene: TRBD2; CDR3 length: 16; clone size: -; V gene: TRBV6-1; CDR3 DNA: TGTGCCAGCAGTGAAATTGGAGCGGGGAAAGCCTACGAGCAGTACTTC; CDR3 protein: CASSEIGAGKAYEQYF
J gene: TRBJ1-2; D gene: TRBD1; CDR3 length: 15; clone size: -; V gene: TRBV6-5; CDR3 DNA: TGTGCCAGCAGTCGCCAGGGACAGGGGATCTATGGCTACACCTTC; CDR3 protein: CASSRQGQGIYGYTF
J gene: TRBJ2-3; D gene: TRBD2; CDR3 length: 15; clone size: -; V gene: TRBV29-1; CDR3 DNA: TGCAGCGTGATCCCTGGAGCGGGAAGCCCCGATACGCAGTATTTT; CDR3 protein: CSVIPGAGSPDTQYF
J gene: TRBJ1-1; D gene: -; CDR3 length: 15; clone size: -; V gene: TRBV18; CDR3 DNA: TGTGCCAGCTCACCCCAAGGGGCCCTTTTGGCTGAAGCTTTCTTT; CDR3 protein: CASSPQGALLAEAFF
J gene: TRBJ2-5; D gene: -; CDR3 length: 13; clone size: -; V gene: TRBV5-6; CDR3 DNA: TGTGCCAGCAGCTACTCCGGGGTGGAGACCCAGTACTTC; CDR3 protein: CASSYSGVETQYF
J gene: TRBJ2-5; D gene: TRBD2; CDR3 length: 13; clone size: -; V gene: TRBV27; CDR3 DNA: TGTGCCAGCAGGGGGACTGGGGGGGTCGTCCAGTACTTC; CDR3 protein: CASRGTGGVVQYF
J gene: TRBJ2-7; D gene: -; CDR3 length: 14; clone size: once; V gene: TRBV7-3; CDR3 DNA: TGTGCCAGCAGCTCTAATGCGGGTTCGCGGGAGCAGTACTTC; CDR3 protein: CASSSNAGSREQYF
J gene: TRBJ2-7; D gene: -; CDR3 length: 15; clone size: -; V gene: TRBV7-9; CDR3 DNA: TGTGCCAGCAGCTTAGGAGACAGGCGCGCCTACGAGCAGTACTTC; CDR3 protein: CASSLGDRRAYEQYF
J gene: TRBJ2-7; D gene: -; CDR3 length: 14; clone size: -; V gene: TRBV28; CDR3 DNA: TGTGCCAGCAGGCTTCACGGGAGTTCCTACGAGCAGTACTTC; CDR3 protein: CASRLHGSSYEQYF
J gene: TRBJ2-3; D gene: -; CDR3 length: 15; clone size: -; V gene: TRBV7-2; CDR3 DNA: TGTGCCAGCAGCTTCATGCAGGCTCATACAGATACGCAGTATTTT; CDR3 protein: CASSFMQAHTDTQYF
J gene: TRBJ2-4; D gene: -; CDR3 length: 15; clone size: -; V gene: TRBV28; CDR3 DNA: TGTGCCAGCAGCCATCCGACAGTAGCCAAAAACATTCAGTACTTC; CDR3 protein: CASSHPTVAKNIQYF
J gene: TRBJ1-5; D gene: -; CDR3 length: 16; clone size: -; V gene: TRBV28; CDR3 DNA: TGTGCCAGCAGTCCCCCCGGGTCAGCGGGCAATCAGCCCCAGCATTTT; CDR3 protein: CASSPPGSAGNQPQHF
J gene: TRBJ1-1; D gene: -; CDR3 length: 12; clone size: -; V gene: TRBV30; CDR3 DNA: TGTGCCTGGAGCCCCTATAGAGCTGAAGCTTTCTTT; CDR3 protein: CAWSPYRAEAFF
J gene: TRBJ1-1; D gene: -; CDR3 length: 17; clone size: once; V gene: TRBV21-1; CDR3 DNA: TGTGCCAGCAGCAAAAAATTTGGGGGACAGAAGAACACTGAAGCTTTCTTT; CDR3 protein: CASSKKFGGQKNTEAFF
J gene: TRBJ1-1; D gene: -; CDR3 length: 13; clone size: -; V gene: TRBV5-1; CDR3 DNA: TGCGCCAGCAGCCCGAGGACAGCCGATGAAGCTTTCTTT; CDR3 protein: CASSPRTADEAFF
J gene: TRBJ2-5; D gene: TRBD2; CDR3 length: 16; clone size: -; V gene: TRBV6-2/TRBV6-3; CDR3 DNA: TGTGCCAGCAGTTGGGAGCGGGGGGGTCCTCAAGAGACCCAGTACTTC; CDR3 protein: CASSWERGGPQETQYF
J gene: TRBJ1-5; D gene: TRBD1; CDR3 length: 15; clone size: -; V gene: TRBV11-2; CDR3 DNA: TGTGCCAGCAGCTTAACAGGGGAGTGGGGTCAGCCCCAGCATTTT; CDR3 protein: CASSLTGEWGQPQHF
J gene: TRBJ2-3; D gene: -; CDR3 length: 16; clone size: -; V gene: TRBV7-6; CDR3 DNA: TGTGCCAGCAGCTTCCTGGCGGGGGCGGGAACAGATACGCAGTATTTT; CDR3 protein: CASSFLAGAGTDTQYF
J gene: TRBJ2-1; D gene: -; CDR3 length: 14; clone size: -; V gene: TRBV5-1; CDR3 DNA: TGCGCCAGCAGCTTGGAAGACTTCTTCAATGAGCAGTTCTTC; CDR3 protein: CASSLEDFFNEQFF
J gene: TRBJ1-3; D gene: -; CDR3 length: 16; clone size: -; V gene: TRBV15; CDR3 DNA: TGTGCCACCAGCAGAGATACGGGAGCGGGTGGAAACACCATATATTTT; CDR3 protein: CATSRDTGAGGNTIYF
J gene: TRBJ2-7; D gene: TRBD1; CDR3 length: 16; clone size: -; V gene: TRBV5-4; CDR3 DNA: TGTGCCAGCAGCCCGCCGCCGGGACAGGGAGGCTACGAGCAGTACTTC; CDR3 protein: CASSPPPGQGGYEQYF
J gene: TRBJ1-5; D gene: -; CDR3 length: 13; clone size: -; V gene: TRBV27; CDR3 DNA: TGTGCCAGCAGTTTAGGCTTTAATCAGCCCCAGCATTTT; CDR3 protein: CASSLGFNQPQHF
J gene: TRBJ1-1; D gene: -; CDR3 length: 15; clone size: -; V gene: TRBV11-3; CDR3 DNA: TGTGCCAGCAGCTTAACGAGCCTAAGGAACACTGAAGCTTTCTTT; CDR3 protein: CASSLTSLRNTEAFF
J gene: TRBJ2-6; D gene: -; CDR3 length: 13; clone size: -; V gene: TRBV5-4; CDR3 DNA: TGTGCCAGCAGCCTTTATGGGGCCAACGTCCTGACTTTC; CDR3 protein: CASSLYGANVLTF
J gene: TRBJ1-2; D gene: -; CDR3 length: 15; clone size: -; V gene: TRBV5-1; CDR3 DNA: TGCGCCAGCAGCTCGTCAAATACAGTGAACTATGGCTACACCTTC; CDR3 protein: CASSSSNTVNYGYTF
J gene: TRBJ2-7; D gene: -; CDR3 length: 14; clone size: -; V gene: TRBV9; CDR3 DNA: TGTGCCAGCAGCGTAGGACAGGACCCCTACGAGCAGTACTTC; CDR3 protein: CASSVGQDPYEQYF
J gene: TRBJ1-3; D gene: TRBD1; CDR3 length: 14; clone size: once; V gene: TRBV30; CDR3 DNA: TGTGCCTACTCCGGAGGGACAGGGGGAAACACCATATATTTT; CDR3 protein: CAYSGGTGGNTIYF